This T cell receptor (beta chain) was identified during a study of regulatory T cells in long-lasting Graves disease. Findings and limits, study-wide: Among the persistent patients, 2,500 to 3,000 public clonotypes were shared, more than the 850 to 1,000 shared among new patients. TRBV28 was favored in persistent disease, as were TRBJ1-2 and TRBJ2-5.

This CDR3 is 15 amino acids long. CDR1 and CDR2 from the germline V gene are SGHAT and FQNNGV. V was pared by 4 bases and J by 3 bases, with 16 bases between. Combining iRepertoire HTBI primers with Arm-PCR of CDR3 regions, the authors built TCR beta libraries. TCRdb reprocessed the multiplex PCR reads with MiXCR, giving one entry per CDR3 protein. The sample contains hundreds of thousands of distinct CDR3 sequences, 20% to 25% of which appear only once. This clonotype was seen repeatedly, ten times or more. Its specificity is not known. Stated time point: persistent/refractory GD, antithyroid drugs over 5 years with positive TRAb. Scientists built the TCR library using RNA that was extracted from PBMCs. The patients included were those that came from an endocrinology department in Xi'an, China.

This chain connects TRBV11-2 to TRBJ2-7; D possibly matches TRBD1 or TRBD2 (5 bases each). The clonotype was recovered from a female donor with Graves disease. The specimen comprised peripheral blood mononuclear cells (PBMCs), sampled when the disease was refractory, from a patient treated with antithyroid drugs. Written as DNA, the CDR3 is TGTGCCAGCAGCTCCCCCGGGACCGCGTACTACGAGCAGTACTTC. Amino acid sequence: CASSSPGTAYYEQYF.